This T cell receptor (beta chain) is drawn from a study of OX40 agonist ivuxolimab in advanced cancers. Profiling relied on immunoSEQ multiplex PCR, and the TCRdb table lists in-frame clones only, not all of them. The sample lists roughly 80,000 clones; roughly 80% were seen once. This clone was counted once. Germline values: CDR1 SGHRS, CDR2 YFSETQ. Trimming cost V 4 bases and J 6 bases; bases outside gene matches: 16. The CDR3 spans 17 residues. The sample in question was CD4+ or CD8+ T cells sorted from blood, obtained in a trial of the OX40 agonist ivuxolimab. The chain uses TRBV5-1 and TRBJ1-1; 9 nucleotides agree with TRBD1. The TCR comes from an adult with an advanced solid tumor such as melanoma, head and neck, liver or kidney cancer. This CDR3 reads CASSLRDFPGQGSEAFF. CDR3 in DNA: TGCGCCAGCAGCCTCCGCGACTTTCCGGGACAGGGATCTGAAGCTTTCTTT.